The clone carrying this T cell receptor (beta chain) appeared many times. No antigen is known for it. TCRdb re-derived calls from the 5' RACE reads in MiXCR, one entry per CDR3 protein. Among a few hundred thousand distinct CDR3 sequences listed, over 10% were seen once. These data belong to a study of T cells after yellow fever vaccination. Overall study findings and caveats: A small share of clonotypes appeared in both CD4 and CD8 compartments.

This CDR3 comprises 14 residues. CDR1 and CDR2 (germline): SGHRS, YFSETQ. Trimming left V 0 bases short and J 3 bases short, with 9 bases between. This TCR derives from a man aged 30-40 years who received the YFV17D yellow fever vaccine. The sequenced sample was CD4+ T cells sorted from PBMCs, obtained 45 days after the yellow fever booster vaccination. The gene calls are TRBV5-1 and TRBJ1-2; weak D call: TRBD1 (5 bases). CDR3: CASSLAGTDYGYTF. For the CDR3, the DNA is TGCGCCAGCAGCTTGGCCGGGACGGACTATGGCTACACCTTC.